This TCR beta chain appears in the sequencing data of a study of CD8 T cells in ankylosing spondylitis. The study's findings and limits: Typical of ankylosing spondylitis blood, it appeared, was a TCR beta motif of fewer than 10 highly homologous variants. Reactive arthritis synovial fluid and blood were previously reported to contain some motif variants. Disease-linked clones proved CD8+ and comparatively uncommon in peripheral blood.

Scientists made TCR beta libraries using quantitative 5'-RACE with molecular barcodes. In TCRdb, the 5' RACE reads were re-called with MiXCR into one record per CDR3 protein. The table lists 390,000 or so distinct CDR3 sequences, under 25% of them singletons, with about 16% in the top ten. Germline CDR1 and CDR2: MNHNS and SASEGT. CDR3 length: 15 residues. Trimming cost V 6 bases and J 9 bases, with 21 bases left between them. Of note for this clonotype: What it recognizes is unknown.

The sequenced sample was blood, either unsorted or a sorted T cell fraction (not recorded which). The source is a male donor with ankylosing spondylitis. The chain is built from TRBV6-1 and TRBJ2-1, with D possibly matching TRBD2 (6 bases). The CDR3 sequence: CASSRLVPSSSEQFF. The CDR3 coding sequence is TGTGCCAGCAGCCGACTAGTACCTTCGTCTAGTGAGCAGTTCTTC.